The rows below give T cell receptor beta chains drawn from one sample of a study of cytomegalovirus exposure and HLA in healthy donors. Libraries were prepared by immunoSEQ multiplex PCR; TCRdb keeps only in-frame clonotypes and omits some of them. This sample has about 300,000 clones, with around 86% found just once. The sequenced sample consisted of PBMCs. The receptors stem from a middle-aged man in good health and CMV-seropositive. CDR3s include the opening cysteine and the closing phenylalanine or tryptophan. The D gene is left open where the match is weak. Clone size is shown for a subset of rows, as once, few, many or a class of expanded clone.

abundance: few; j_gene: TRBJ1-2; d_gene: TRBD1; v_gene: TRBV5-6; CDR3aa: CASSLGRQGPGGYTF; CDR3nt: TGTGCCAGCAGCTTGGGTCGACAGGGGCCAGGTGGCTACACCTTC
abundance: -; j_gene: TRBJ2-5; d_gene: TRBD2; v_gene: TRBV7-2; CDR3aa: CASSGRLAAETQYF; CDR3nt: TGTGCCAGCAGCGGGAGACTAGCGGCGGAGACCCAGTACTTC
abundance: once; j_gene: TRBJ2-5; d_gene: TRBD2; v_gene: TRBV7-2; CDR3aa: CASSPRTSGQETQYF; CDR3nt: TGTGCCAGCAGCCCCCGGACTAGCGGGCAAGAGACCCAGTACTTC
abundance: once; j_gene: TRBJ1-5; d_gene: -; v_gene: TRBV27; CDR3aa: CASSSTGFQPQHF; CDR3nt: TGTGCCAGCAGTTCAACAGGGTTTCAGCCCCAGCATTTT
abundance: -; j_gene: TRBJ2-7; d_gene: -; v_gene: TRBV30; CDR3aa: CAWTPSGNEQYF; CDR3nt: TGTGCCTGGACCCCCTCGGGGAACGAGCAGTACTTC
abundance: -; j_gene: TRBJ2-2; d_gene: TRBD2; v_gene: TRBV19; CDR3aa: CASKAGGTVGELFF; CDR3nt: TGTGCCAGTAAAGCGGGAGGGACTGTCGGGGAGCTGTTTTTT
abundance: -; j_gene: TRBJ2-1; d_gene: -; v_gene: TRBV7-2; CDR3aa: CASSLRRGRNEQFF; CDR3nt: TGTGCCAGCAGCCTCCGGCGGGGTAGAAATGAGCAGTTCTTC
abundance: -; j_gene: TRBJ2-3; d_gene: -; v_gene: TRBV28; CDR3aa: CASSLEADTQYF; CDR3nt: TGTGCCAGCAGTTTAGAGGCAGATACGCAGTATTTT
abundance: -; j_gene: TRBJ2-5; d_gene: TRBD2; v_gene: TRBV28; CDR3aa: CASSLRTSGGETQYF; CDR3nt: TGTGCCAGCAGTTTGAGGACTAGCGGCGGAGAGACCCAGTACTTC
abundance: -; j_gene: TRBJ1-3; d_gene: -; v_gene: TRBV5-1; CDR3aa: CASSGGHSGNTIYF; CDR3nt: TGCGCCAGCAGCGGGGGACATTCTGGAAACACCATATATTTT
abundance: -; j_gene: TRBJ1-1; d_gene: -; v_gene: TRBV27; CDR3aa: CASSLAGRGTEAFF; CDR3nt: TGTGCCAGCAGTTTGGCCGGCCGGGGCACTGAAGCTTTCTTT